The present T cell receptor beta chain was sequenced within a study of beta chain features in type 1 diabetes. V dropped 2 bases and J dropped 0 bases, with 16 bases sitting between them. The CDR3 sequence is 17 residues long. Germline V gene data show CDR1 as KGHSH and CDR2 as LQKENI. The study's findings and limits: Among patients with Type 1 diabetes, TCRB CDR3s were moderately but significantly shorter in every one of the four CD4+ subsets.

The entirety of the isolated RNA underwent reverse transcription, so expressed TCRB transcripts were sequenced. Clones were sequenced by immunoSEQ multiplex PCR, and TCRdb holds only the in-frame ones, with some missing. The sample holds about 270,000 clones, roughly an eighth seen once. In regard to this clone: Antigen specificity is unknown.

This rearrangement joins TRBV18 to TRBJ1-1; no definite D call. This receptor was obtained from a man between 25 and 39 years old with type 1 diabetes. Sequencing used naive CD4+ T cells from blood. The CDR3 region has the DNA TGTGCCAGCTCACCAGGTCTAGCGTTAGGTCTGAACACTGAAGCTTTCTTT. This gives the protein CASSPGLALGLNTEAFF.